The source of this T cell receptor beta chain is a study of neoadjuvant anti-PD-1 for oral cavity cancer. Study-level points and caveats: After neoadjuvant nivolumab, PBMC T cell clonality was significantly higher in non-responders than responders. With a few patients per group, TCR findings need larger cohorts.

Sequencing was performed with immunoSEQ multiplex PCR; in TCRdb, only in-frame clones are kept and a portion is missing. The sample comprises approximately 68,000 clones, about 86% of which are singletons, and less than 3% rests with the top ten. With respect to this clone: What it recognizes is unknown.

Time point given: after neoadjuvant nivolumab, at surgical resection. The patients had HPV-negative, locally advanced oral cavity squamous cell carcinoma. Analysis of PBMCs was direct, with no culture step. The source is a person between 40 and 85 years old with oral cavity squamous cell carcinoma. The starting material was PBMCs, obtained after nivolumab (anti-PD-1) treatment.

In nucleotides, the CDR3 is TGCGCCAGCAGCCCAGGTGTTAGCAATCAGCCCCAGCATTTT. Residues: CASSPGVSNQPQHF. The chain carries TRBV4-1 and TRBJ1-5; D is ambiguous. The CDR3 spans 14 residues. CDR1 MGHRA and CDR2 YSYEKL come from the germline V gene. Deletions cut 4 bases from V and 0 bases from J, with 7 bases between.